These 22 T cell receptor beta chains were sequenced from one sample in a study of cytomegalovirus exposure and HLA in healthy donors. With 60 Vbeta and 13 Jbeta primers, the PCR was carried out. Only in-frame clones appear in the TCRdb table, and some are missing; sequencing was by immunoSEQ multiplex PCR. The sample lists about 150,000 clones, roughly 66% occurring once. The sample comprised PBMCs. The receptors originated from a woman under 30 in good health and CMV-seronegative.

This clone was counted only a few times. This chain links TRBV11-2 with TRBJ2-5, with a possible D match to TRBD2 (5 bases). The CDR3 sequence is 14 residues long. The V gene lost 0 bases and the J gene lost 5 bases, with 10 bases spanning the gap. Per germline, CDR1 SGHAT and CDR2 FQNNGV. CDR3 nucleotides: TGTGCCAGCAGCTTAGATCCCCAGCGGGAGACCCAGTACTTC. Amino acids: CASSLDPQRETQYF.

The CDR3 nucleotides are TGTGCCAGCAGCAAAGGGACAGTCCCTGGAAACACCATATATTTT. Protein product: CASSKGTVPGNTIYF. The chain recombines TRBV27 with TRBJ1-3; 7 nucleotides align to TRBD1. This CDR3 region has 15 residues. The junction had 7 bases not matched to a gene; V was cut back by 6 bases and J by 2 bases. Germline V gives CDR1 MNHEY, CDR2 SMNVEV (reference sequence).

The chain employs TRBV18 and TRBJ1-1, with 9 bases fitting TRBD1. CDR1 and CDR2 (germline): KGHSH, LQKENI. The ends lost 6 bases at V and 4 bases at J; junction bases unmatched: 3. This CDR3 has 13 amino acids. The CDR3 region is CASSQTGGTEAFF. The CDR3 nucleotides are TGTGCCAGCTCCCAGACAGGGGGCACTGAAGCTTTCTTT. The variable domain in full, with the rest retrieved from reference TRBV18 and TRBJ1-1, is NAGVMQNPRHLVRRRGQEARLRCSPMKGHSHVYWYRQLPEEGLKFMVYLQKENIIDESGMPKERFSAEFPKEGPSILRIQQVVRGDSAAYFCASSQTGGTEAFFGQGTRLTVV.

This CDR3 is CASSLPGQSNGYTF. CDR3 sequence (DNA): TGTGCCAGTAGCCTCCCGGGACAGTCGAATGGCTACACCTTC. The J gene is TRBJ1-2, the V gene TRBV19, with TRBD1 matching over 7 bases. The CDR3 has 14 amino acids. Germline loops: CDR1 LNHDA, CDR2 SQIVND (reference sequence). With V trimmed by 6 bases and J by 6 bases, 10 bases remained unmatched.

The CDR3 nucleotides read TGTGCCAGCAGTAAACAGGGTCGAGAAAAACTGTTTTTT. Amino acids: CASSKQGREKLFF. The chain uses TRBV6-5 and TRBJ1-4, with TRBD1 as a possible D gene (6 bases). Germline values: CDR1 MNHEY, CDR2 SVGAGI. Between the trimmed V and J ends, which lost 5 bases and 8 bases, there was a span of 12 bases. CDR3 length equals 13 residues.

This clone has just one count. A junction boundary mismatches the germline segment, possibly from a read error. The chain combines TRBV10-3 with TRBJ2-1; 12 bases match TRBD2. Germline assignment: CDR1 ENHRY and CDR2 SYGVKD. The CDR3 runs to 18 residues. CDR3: CAISKSSGRASSYNEQFF. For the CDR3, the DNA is TGTGCCATCAGTAAGTCTAGCGGGAGGGCTTCTTCCTACAATGAGCAGTTCTTC.

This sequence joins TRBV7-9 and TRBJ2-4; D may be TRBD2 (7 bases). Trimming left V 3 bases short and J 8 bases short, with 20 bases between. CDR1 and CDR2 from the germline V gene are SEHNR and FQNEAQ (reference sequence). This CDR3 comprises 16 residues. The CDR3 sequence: CASSFWGGRQADIQYF. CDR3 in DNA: TGTGCCAGCAGCTTTTGGGGGGGGCGGCAAGCCGACATTCAGTACTTC.

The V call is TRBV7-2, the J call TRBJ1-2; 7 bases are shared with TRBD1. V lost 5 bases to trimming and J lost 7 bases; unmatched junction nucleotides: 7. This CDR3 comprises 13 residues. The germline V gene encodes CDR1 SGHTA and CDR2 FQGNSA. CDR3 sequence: CASSTTGMGGYTF. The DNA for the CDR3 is TGTGCCAGCAGCACGACAGGGATGGGTGGCTACACCTTC.

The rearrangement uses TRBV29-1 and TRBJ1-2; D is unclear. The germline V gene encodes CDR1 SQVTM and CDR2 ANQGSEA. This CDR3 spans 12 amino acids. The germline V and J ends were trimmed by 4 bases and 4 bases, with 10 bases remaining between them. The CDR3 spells CSVVDKTYGYTF. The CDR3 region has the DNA TGCAGCGTTGTTGACAAGACCTATGGCTACACCTTC.

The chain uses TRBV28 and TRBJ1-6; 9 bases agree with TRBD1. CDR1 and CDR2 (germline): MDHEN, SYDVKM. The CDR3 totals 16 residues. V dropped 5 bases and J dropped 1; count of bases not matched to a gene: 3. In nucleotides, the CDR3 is TGTGCCAGCAGTGGGGGACAGGGTTCCTATAATTCACCCCTCCACTTT. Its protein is CASSGGQGSYNSPLHF.

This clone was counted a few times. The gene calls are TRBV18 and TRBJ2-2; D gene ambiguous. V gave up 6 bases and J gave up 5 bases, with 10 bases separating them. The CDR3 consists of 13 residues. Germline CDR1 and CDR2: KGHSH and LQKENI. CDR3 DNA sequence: TGTGCCAGCTCGTCAGTAAAGACCGGGGAGCTGTTTTTT. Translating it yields CASSSVKTGELFF.

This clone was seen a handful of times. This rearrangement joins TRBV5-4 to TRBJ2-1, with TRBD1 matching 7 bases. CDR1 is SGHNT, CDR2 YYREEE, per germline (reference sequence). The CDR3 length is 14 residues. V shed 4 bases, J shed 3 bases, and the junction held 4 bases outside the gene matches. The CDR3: CASSPRQGYNEQFF. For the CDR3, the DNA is TGTGCCAGCAGCCCACGACAGGGCTACAATGAGCAGTTCTTC.

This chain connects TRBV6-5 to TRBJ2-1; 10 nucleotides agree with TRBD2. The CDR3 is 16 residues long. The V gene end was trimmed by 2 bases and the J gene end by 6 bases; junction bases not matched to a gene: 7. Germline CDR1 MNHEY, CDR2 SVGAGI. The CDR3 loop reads CASSYDLAGDINEQFF. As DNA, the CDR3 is TGTGCCAGCAGTTACGATCTAGCGGGAGATATCAATGAGCAGTTCTTC.

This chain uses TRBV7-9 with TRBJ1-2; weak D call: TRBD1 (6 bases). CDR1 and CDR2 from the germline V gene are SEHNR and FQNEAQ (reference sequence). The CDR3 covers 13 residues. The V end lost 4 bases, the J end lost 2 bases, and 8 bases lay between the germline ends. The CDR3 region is CASSYGQNYGYTF. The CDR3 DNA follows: TGTGCCAGCAGCTACGGACAGAACTATGGCTACACCTTC.

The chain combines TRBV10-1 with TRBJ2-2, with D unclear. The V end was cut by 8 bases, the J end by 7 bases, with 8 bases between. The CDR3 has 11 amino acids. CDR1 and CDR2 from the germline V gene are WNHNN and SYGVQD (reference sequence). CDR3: CASPSDGELFF. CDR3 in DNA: TGCGCCAGCCCGAGTGACGGGGAGCTGTTTTTT.

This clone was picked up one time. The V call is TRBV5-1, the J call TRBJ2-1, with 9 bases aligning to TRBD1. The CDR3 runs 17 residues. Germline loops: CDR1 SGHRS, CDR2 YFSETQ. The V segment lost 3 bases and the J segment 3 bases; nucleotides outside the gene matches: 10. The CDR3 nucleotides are TGCGCCAGCAGCTACATAGGCAGGACAGGGGTCTACAATGAGCAGTTCTTC. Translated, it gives CASSYIGRTGVYNEQFF.

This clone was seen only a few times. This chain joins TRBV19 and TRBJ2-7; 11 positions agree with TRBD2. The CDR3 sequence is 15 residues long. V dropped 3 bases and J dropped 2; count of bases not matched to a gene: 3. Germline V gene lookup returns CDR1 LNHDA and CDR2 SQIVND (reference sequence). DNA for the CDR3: TGTGCCAGTAGTATCACTAGCGGGGGTACCTACGAGCAGTACTTC. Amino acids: CASSITSGGTYEQYF.

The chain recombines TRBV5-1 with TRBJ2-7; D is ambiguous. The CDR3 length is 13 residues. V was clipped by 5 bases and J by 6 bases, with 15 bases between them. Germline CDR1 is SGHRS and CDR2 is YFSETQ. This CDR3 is CASRRGSSSEQYF. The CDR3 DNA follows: TGCGCCAGCAGAAGAGGCAGTAGTTCCGAGCAGTACTTC.

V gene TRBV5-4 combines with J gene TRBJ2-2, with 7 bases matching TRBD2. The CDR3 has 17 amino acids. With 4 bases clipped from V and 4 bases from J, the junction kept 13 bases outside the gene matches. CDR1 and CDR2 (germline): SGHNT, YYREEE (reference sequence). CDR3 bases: TGTGCCAGCAGCCTGGAGGGGAGCGGGGAAGTCACCGGGGAGCTGTTTTTT. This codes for CASSLEGSGEVTGELFF. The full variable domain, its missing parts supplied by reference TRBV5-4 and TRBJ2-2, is ETGVTQSPTHLIKTRGQQVTLRCSSQSGHNTVSWYQQALGQGPQFIFQYYREEENGRGNFPPRFSGLQFPNYSSELNVNALELDDSALYLCASSLEGSGEVTGELFFGEGSRLTVL.

CDR3 nucleotides: TGCGCCAGCAGCCAAGGACAGGGTCTAACAGATACGCAGTATTTT. Protein: CASSQGQGLTDTQYF. This chain uses TRBV4-1 with TRBJ2-3, with 7 bases aligning to TRBD1. The V segment lost 1 base and the J segment 3 bases; nucleotides outside the gene matches: 4. Germline CDR1 and CDR2: MGHRA and YSYEKL. This CDR3 has 15 amino acids.

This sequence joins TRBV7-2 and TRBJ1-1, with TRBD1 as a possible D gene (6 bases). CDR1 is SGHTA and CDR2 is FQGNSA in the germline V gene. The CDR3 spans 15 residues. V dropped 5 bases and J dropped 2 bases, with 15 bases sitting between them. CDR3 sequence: CASSRQTGLNTEAFF. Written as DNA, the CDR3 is TGTGCCAGCAGCCGTCAGACAGGTCTCAACACTGAAGCTTTCTTT.

CDR3 in amino acids: CASSQDWQDWNTEAFF. DNA for the CDR3: TGCGCCAGCAGCCAAGATTGGCAGGACTGGAACACTGAAGCTTTCTTT. V usage is TRBV4-3 and J usage is TRBJ1-1; D is unresolved. Germline V gives CDR1 LGHNA, CDR2 YSLEER. The CDR3 covers 16 residues. V shed 0 bases and J shed 1 base, with 12 bases lying between them.